This TCR beta chain was retrieved from a study of monozygotic twins with inflammatory bowel disease (dated by TCRdb to the late 2010s). For the wider study: A total of around 30 monozygotic twin pairs were included in the full study, comprising nine German pairs (four IBD-concordant, five IBD-discordant) and 19 IBD-discordant Danish pairs. The search for disease-associated traits relied mainly on comparing IBD patients with their genetically identical healthy co-twins within discordant pairs. Each individual had, on average, about 151 000 unique TCRalpha sequences and 181 000 unique TCRbeta sequences available for analysis. What the authors observed across the whole study: IBD patients shared fewer clonotypes with other individuals than healthy twins did, most markedly in patients showing signs of disease activity. No single strong signal or clonotype linked to IBD turned up in the results, so the idea that one exists was not supported. Distinction between different T cell subtypes could not be achieved in the analysis. IBD patients had lower TCRbeta repertoire diversity, measured by the inverse Simpson index, than their healthy co-twins. Differing immunosuppressive treatments among patients may have added background noise and inter-individual variability to the repertoires. Repertoire similarity did not differ between concordant and discordant twins, which could be due to limited statistical power.

From each donor, an approximately 2.3 ml peripheral blood sample was drawn into PAXgene tubes and stored at -80 degrees C. Without T cell sorting, total RNA was isolated from whole blood using the PAXgene blood miRNA kit on an automated QIAcube. Deep TCRalpha and TCRbeta repertoire profiling with unique molecular barcoding was performed on peripheral blood of monozygotic twin pairs concordant or discordant for inflammatory bowel disease. Smoking habits were recorded for all twin pairs, and each individual was classified as a current, former or never smoker. The germline V gene (reference sequence) gives CDR1 as DFQATT and CDR2 as SNEGSKA. The CDR3 goes from the cysteine to the phenylalanine over 15 residues. DNA was not recorded. As concerns this clonotype: Its antigen has not been determined.

Preparation of the library involved 5' RACE. Each TCR library was prepared from about 3.5 ug of total RNA. For each sample, cDNA synthesis was carried out in eight separate reactions using SMARTScribe reverse transcriptase. During cDNA synthesis, template switching was used to introduce unique molecular identifiers that contained a 6-nucleotide sample barcode. Amplification of TCRalpha and TCRbeta cDNA involved two nested PCRs of 16 and 9 cycles, and each PCR was followed by bead purification. Before amplification, the cDNA was both treated with uracil DNA-glycosylase and purified with the QIAquick PCR purification kit. In the second PCR, Illumina TruSeq-compatible adapters and sample-specific barcodes were added. Library quality and concentration were assessed using TapeStation and Qubit, and about 4.7 ng of each library was pooled. Sequencing of pooled libraries was carried out on an Illumina HiSeq2500 single-index Rapid Run using 2 x 100 bp reads and custom sequencing primers. Per the original workflow: PCR and sequencing errors were corrected by UMI-based consensus assembly using MiGEC version 1.2.6. MiXCR version 2.1.1 handled V(D)J alignment, clonotype assembly and CDR3 extraction. To normalise gene usage, clonotype sharing and MAIT/NKT TCR abundance, the analysis used the top 1000, 10 000 and 20 000 clonotypes per sample. Diversity was computed as the inverse Simpson index with the vegan R package after downsampling to 27 000 UMIs. Paired Mann-Whitney U tests on discordant twin pairs were used, with Benjamini-Hochberg multiple-testing correction. TCRdb reanalyzed the reads, keeping one entry per CDR3 protein sequence and omitting DNA. The V and J calls follow TCRdb's processing rather than the paper's. The sample's table covers around 210,000 distinct CDR3 sequences. In total, the top ten clones hold around 7.7% of the sample.

This TCR was sampled from a human donor with ulcerative colitis or Crohn's disease, or a healthy co-twin of an affected twin (not recorded which). The sample consisted of blood. In this chain, TRBV20-1 is recombined with TRBJ2-3; TCRdb's D call, TRBD2, is unchecked because there is no DNA. The CDR3 has the sequence CSATLLAASTDTQYF.